These 17 T cell receptor beta chains were sequenced from one sample in a study of control samples from healthy donors and cancer patients. Assay: immunoSEQ multiplex PCR; the TCRdb copy retains only in-frame clones and omits some. The profile shows 15,000 to 20,000 clones, 85% to 90% of them singletons. Sequencing was done on a sample of PBMCs. The receptors stem from a man aged 55 to 70 with head and neck cancer.

This chain links TRBV6-6 with TRBJ2-7, with unresolved D. Germline V gene sequence: CDR1 MNHNY, CDR2 SVGAGI (reference sequence). Trimming removed 6 bases at V and 2 bases at J, with 14 bases between. The CDR3 runs 14 residues. Here the CDR3 reads CASRTDPATYEQYF. The CDR3 bases are TGTGCCAGCAGGACGGACCCCGCGACCTACGAGCAGTACTTC.

The rearrangement joins TRBV28 to TRBJ1-5; perhaps TRBD1 as D (6 bases). Trimming removed 5 bases from V and 7 bases from J, with 18 bases in between. Germline assignment: CDR1 MDHEN and CDR2 SYDVKM. The CDR3 is 15 residues long. CDR3 protein: CASSPQGFPGQPQHF. DNA of the CDR3: TGTGCCAGCAGTCCTCAGGGGTTTCCAGGCCAGCCCCAGCATTTT.

This clone was counted once. The rearrangement uses TRBV9 and TRBJ2-1; 9 positions agree with TRBD2. The CDR3 totals 14 residues. After removal of 3 bases from V and 9 bases from J, the junction contained 7 bases not matched to a gene. CDR1 is SGDLS and CDR2 is YYNGEE in the germline V gene. CDR3 DNA: TGTGCCAGCAGCGGGCGGACTAGCGCGTCTGAGCAGTTCTTC. This translates into CASSGRTSASEQFF.

This clone has a single count. The rearrangement links TRBV6-6 to TRBJ2-5; 8 positions agree with TRBD2. In germline, CDR1 is MNHNY, CDR2 SVGAGI (reference sequence). This CDR3 contains 16 residues. Trimming removed 4 bases from V and 4 bases from J; junction bases left unmatched: 11. The CDR3 reads CASSSPSGTSIETQYF. CDR3 sequence (DNA): TGTGCCAGCAGTTCCCCCTCAGGGACTAGTATAGAGACCCAGTACTTC.

CDR3 amino acids: CASSFLDGYEQYF. The CDR3 bases are TGTGCCAGCAGCTTCCTCGACGGGTACGAGCAGTACTTC. J is TRBJ2-7 and V is TRBV7-2, with no clear D. Trimming pared 3 bases from V and 4 bases from J, leaving 10 bases between. The germline V gene has CDR1 SGHTA and CDR2 FQGNSA. The CDR3 extends over 13 amino acids. The whole variable domain, filled in from reference TRBV7-2 and TRBJ2-7, reads GAGVSQSPSNKVTEKGKDVELRCDPISGHTALYWYRQSLGQGLEFLIYFQGNSAPDKSGLPSDRFSAERTGGSVSTLTIQRTQQEDSAVYLCASSFLDGYEQYFGPGTRLTVT.

The chain recombines TRBV5-4 with TRBJ2-3; TRBD1 is a possible D gene (6 bases). CDR1 and CDR2 (germline): SGHNT, YYREEE (reference sequence). Trimming removed 4 bases at V and 2 bases at J, with 14 bases between. The CDR3 consists of 15 residues. The CDR3 is CASSAKDRDTDTQYF. DNA for the CDR3: TGTGCCAGCAGCGCCAAGGACAGAGACACAGATACGCAGTATTTT.

The J gene is TRBJ2-1, the V gene TRBV4-2, with TRBD2 matching over 8 bases. The CDR3 spans 16 residues. Germline V CDR1 and CDR2: LGHNA, YNFKEQ. After removal of 0 bases from V and 4 bases from J, the junction contained 5 bases not matched to a gene. CDR3 coding DNA: TGTGCCAGCAGCCAAGACGCGGGGGGTACTTACAATGAGCAGTTCTTC. Translation gives CASSQDAGGTYNEQFF.

V usage is TRBV11-3 and J usage is TRBJ2-1, with TRBD2 matching 8 bases. The junction had 9 bases not matched to a gene; V was cut back by 3 bases and J by 8 bases. Per germline, CDR1 SGHNT and CDR2 YENEEA. The CDR3 is 15 amino acids. The CDR3: CASSLGGLETDEQFF. In nucleotides, the CDR3 is TGTGCCAGCAGCTTGGGGGGACTAGAAACGGATGAGCAGTTCTTC.

The rearrangement links TRBV19 to TRBJ1-6, with D possibly matching TRBD1 (5 bases). Trimming took off 8 bases at V and 0 bases at J, with 8 bases between the two ends. The CDR3 totals 14 residues. Looked up from germline, CDR1 is LNHDA and CDR2 is SQIVND (reference sequence). The CDR3 coding sequence is TGTGCCAGTCGAGGGGACTCCTATAATTCACCCCTCCACTTT. It codes for CASRGDSYNSPLHF.

The chain joins TRBV11-3 to TRBJ2-1, with D unresolved. CDR1 is SGHNT, CDR2 YENEEA, per germline. V was trimmed by 2 bases and J by 4 bases, leaving 9 bases between them. The CDR3 length is 14 residues. CDR3: CASSLSLGYNEQFF. CDR3 DNA: TGTGCCAGCAGCTTATCTCTGGGGTACAATGAGCAGTTCTTC.

The V and J genes are TRBV5-6 and TRBJ1-1, with D unclear. This CDR3 comprises 16 residues. The germline CDR1 and CDR2 sequences are SGHDT and YYEEEE. The V and J ends lost 2 bases and 0 bases respectively, with 14 bases between them. The CDR3 DNA follows: TGTGCCAGCAGCTTCCGAAGGACGGTTTTGAACACTGAAGCTTTCTTT. Encoded protein: CASSFRRTVLNTEAFF.

This clone was observed a single time. This chain links TRBV13 with TRBJ1-1; 7 nucleotides align to TRBD1. V trimming: 1 base; J trimming: 1 base; junction bases outside the gene matches: 9. CDR1 is PRHDT and CDR2 is FYEKMQ in the germline V gene (reference sequence). This CDR3 has 17 amino acids. Here the CDR3 reads CASSLVSQGGWNTEAFF. The CDR3 DNA is TGTGCCAGCAGCTTAGTATCGCAGGGGGGTTGGAACACTGAAGCTTTCTTT.

The CDR3 reads CASRTGPNTGELFF. As DNA, the CDR3 is TGTGCCAGCAGGACCGGGCCTAACACCGGGGAGCTGTTTTTT. V usage is TRBV5-8 and J usage is TRBJ2-2; D unresolved. Per the germline V gene, CDR1 is SGHTS and CDR2 is YDEGEE. The V gene lost 5 bases and the J gene lost 2 bases, with 10 bases spanning the gap. This CDR3 region has 14 residues.

This sequence joins TRBV9 and TRBJ2-3, with a weak D call TRBD2 (7 bases). Germline V gene lookup returns CDR1 SGDLS and CDR2 YYNGEE. CDR3 length equals 14 residues. The V end was cut by 4 bases, the J end by 1 base, with 10 bases between. The CDR3 here is CASSWEGGTDTQYF. In nucleotides, the CDR3 is TGTGCCAGCAGCTGGGAGGGGGGCACAGATACGCAGTATTTT.

V gene TRBV12-3 or TRBV12-4 combines with J gene TRBJ2-5, with D tentatively TRBD1 (6 bases). V dropped 7 bases and J dropped 7 bases, with 16 bases sitting between them. This CDR3 is built from 13 residues. CDR3 DNA sequence: TGTGCCAGCACAATGGGGGCGGAAGGGACCCAGTACTTC. Translated: CASTMGAEGTQYF.

The V gene is TRBV5-1, the J gene TRBJ1-4; a weak D match, TRBD1 (5 bases). The V end was cut by 4 bases, the J end by 5 bases, with 12 bases between. This CDR3 spans 14 amino acids. Germline assignment: CDR1 SGHRS and CDR2 YFSETQ. CDR3 in DNA: TGCGCCAGCAGCGCGGGACCGACGAATGAAAAACTGTTTTTT. Its translation: CASSAGPTNEKLFF.

Here the CDR3 DNA reads TGTGCCAGCAGCCAACAGGGAAGAGGCACTGAAGCTTTCTTT. Encoded protein: CASSQQGRGTEAFF. The rearrangement joins TRBV14 to TRBJ1-1; perhaps TRBD1 as D (5 bases). Trimming took off 2 bases at V and 4 bases at J, with 11 bases between the two ends. CDR1 is SGHDN and CDR2 is FVKESK in the germline V gene. There are 14 residues in the CDR3.